Following are 17 T cell receptor beta chains from one sample sequenced in a study of blood T cell repertoires in COVID-19. Clones were read by immunoSEQ multiplex PCR, and TCRdb kept only the in-frame ones, dropping some. The sample has about 26,000 clones, 87% seen once. The specimen was peripheral blood. Every receptor here comes from a human donor in a cohort sampled during active COVID-19. The donor label of this sample is uncertain.

The chain employs TRBV11-3 and TRBJ2-7, with a weak D call TRBD2 (6 bases). CDR1 SGHNT and CDR2 YENEEA come from the germline V gene. Trimming took 5 bases from V and 6 from J, leaving 14 bases between them. The CDR3 spans 13 residues. The CDR3: CASSPGGGGEQYF. In DNA, the CDR3 is TGTGCCAGCAGCCCGGGTGGGGGAGGCGAGCAGTACTTC.

This chain uses TRBV9 with TRBJ2-2; TRBD2 is a possible D gene (6 bases). V lost 1 base, J lost 5 bases, and 12 bases lay in between. CDR1 SGDLS and CDR2 YYNGEE come from the germline V gene. The length of the CDR3 is 15 residues. The CDR3 spells CASSVTTSQTGELFF. The CDR3 DNA follows: TGTGCCAGCAGCGTAACCACTAGCCAAACCGGGGAGCTGTTTTTT.

The rearrangement uses TRBV5-1 and TRBJ1-1; 10 bases are shared with TRBD1. After removal of 0 bases from V and 3 bases from J, the junction contained 5 bases not matched to a gene. Germline CDR1 and CDR2: SGHRS and YFSETQ. This CDR3 has 16 amino acids. The CDR3 DNA reads as TGCGCCAGCAGCTTGGGTGGGACAGGGGAGGACACTGAAGCTTTCTTT. Translation: CASSLGGTGEDTEAFF.

This chain joins TRBV5-1 and TRBJ2-7, with TRBD1 as a possible D gene (5 bases). Trimming took off 0 bases at V and 2 bases at J, with 6 bases between the two ends. CDR1 SGHRS and CDR2 YFSETQ come from the germline V gene. CDR3 length: 13 residues. The CDR3 coding sequence is TGCGCCAGCAGCTTGGGGACAACCTACGAGCAGTACTTC. The encoded protein is CASSLGTTYEQYF.

J is TRBJ2-2 and V is TRBV6-6; 9 bases agree with TRBD1. Germline V gene data show CDR1 as MNHNY and CDR2 as SVGAGI (reference sequence). The CDR3 extends over 14 amino acids. After removal of 6 bases from V and 7 bases from J, the junction contained 6 bases not matched to a gene. CDR3 DNA: TGTGCCAGCAGGGATACAGGGGGCAGCGGGGAGCTGTTTTTT. It encodes CASRDTGGSGELFF.

CDR3 region: CASSLGGTGGFGELFF. The CDR3 DNA reads TGTGCCAGCAGCCTCGGGGGGACAGGGGGTTTCGGGGAGCTGTTTTTT. This chain uses TRBV11-3 with TRBJ2-2; 11 bases map to TRBD1. V shed 5 bases, J shed 7 bases, and the junction held 9 bases outside the gene matches. Germline V gene sequence: CDR1 SGHNT, CDR2 YENEEA. This CDR3 is 16 amino acids long.

This chain uses TRBV11-1 with TRBJ2-2, with a tentative D call TRBD2 (5 bases). The CDR3 spans 14 residues. Germline values: CDR1 SGHAT, CDR2 FQDESV (reference sequence). Between the trimmed V and J ends, which lost 11 bases and 3 bases, there was a span of 16 bases. CDR3 residues: CAAQRDWDTGELFF. CDR3 nucleotides: TGTGCCGCTCAGAGGGATTGGGACACCGGGGAGCTGTTTTTT.

A single count supports this clone. V is TRBV29-1 and J is TRBJ2-3, with TRBD2 matching 7 bases. The germline V gene encodes CDR1 SQVTM and CDR2 ANQGSEA. The CDR3 consists of 13 residues. Losses at the gene ends were 4 bases for V and 2 bases for J; bases not matched to a gene: 3. CDR3 nucleotide sequence: TGCAGCGTTGGGCGGGGGAACACAGATACGCAGTATTTT. It yields the protein CSVGRGNTDTQYF.

This chain uses TRBV11-2 with TRBJ1-6, with D tentatively TRBD1 (5 bases). Trimming left V 0 bases short and J 10 bases short, with 13 bases between. Germline assignment: CDR1 SGHAT and CDR2 FQNNGV. The CDR3 loop spans 15 amino acids. The DNA of the CDR3 is TGTGCCAGCAGCTTAGATAAACCAGGGAACTCACCCCTCCACTTT. Its protein product is CASSLDKPGNSPLHF.

V gene TRBV7-2 combines with J gene TRBJ2-3; 7 bases match TRBD2. With 5 bases clipped from V and 2 bases from J, the junction kept 7 bases outside the gene matches. This CDR3 comprises 15 residues. The germline V gene has CDR1 SGHTA and CDR2 FQGNSA. The CDR3 DNA follows: TGTGCCAGCAGCACCCAGCGGGGCCTCACAGATACGCAGTATTTT. Protein sequence: CASSTQRGLTDTQYF. Supplemented by reference TRBV7-2 and TRBJ2-3, the full variable domain reads GAGVSQSPSNKVTEKGKDVELRCDPISGHTALYWYRQSLGQGLEFLIYFQGNSAPDKSGLPSDRFSAERTGGSVSTLTIQRTQQEDSAVYLCASSTQRGLTDTQYFGPGTRLTVL.

This chain links TRBV5-1 with TRBJ2-7; 8 positions agree with TRBD2. Germline V lookup: CDR1 SGHRS, CDR2 YFSETQ. After removal of 2 bases from V and 6 bases from J, the junction contained 13 bases not matched to a gene. The CDR3 is made up of 16 amino acids. CDR3 loop: CASSLDGGGQSLEQYF. The CDR3, as DNA: TGCGCCAGCAGCTTAGACGGCGGGGGGCAATCTCTCGAGCAGTACTTC.

V is TRBV30 and J is TRBJ1-4; D remains ambiguous. Trimming stripped 6 bases from V and 0 bases from J, with 11 bases between. Germline V gene sequence: CDR1 GTSNPN, CDR2 SVGIG (reference sequence). The CDR3 is 14 amino acids. The CDR3 sequence is CACNGGATNEKLFF. For the CDR3, the DNA is TGTGCCTGCAACGGAGGCGCAACTAATGAAAAACTGTTTTTT. The whole variable domain, remainder taken from reference TRBV30 and TRBJ1-4, is SQTIHQWPATLVQPVGSPLSLECTVEGTSNPNLYWYRQAAGRGLQLLFYSVGIGQISSEVPQNLSASRPQDRQFILSSKKLLLSDSGFYLCACNGGATNEKLFFGSGTQLSVL.

The chain has TRBV6-5 and TRBJ2-7, with D possibly being TRBD1 (6 bases). CDR1 MNHEY and CDR2 SVGAGI come from the germline V gene. The length of the CDR3 is 14 residues. Trimming shortened V by 5 bases and J by 5 bases, and 16 bases separated the two germline ends. The CDR3 region has the DNA TGTGCCAGCAGTAAGGGACATATGAAGGACGAGCAGTACTTC. It is translated as CASSKGHMKDEQYF.

The rearrangement joins TRBV28 to TRBJ1-1, with D perhaps TRBD1 (5 bases). This CDR3 has 16 amino acids. From germline, CDR1 is MDHEN and CDR2 SYDVKM. V gave up 3 bases and J gave up 7 bases, with 21 bases separating them. The CDR3 DNA follows: TGTGCCAGCAGTTTGGGGTTGGGGGGGAGGAAGAATGAAGCTTTCTTT. As protein: CASSLGLGGRKNEAFF.

The chain links TRBV28 to TRBJ1-4; D not certain. Germline CDR1 is MDHEN and CDR2 is SYDVKM. The CDR3 contains 14 residues. Trimming removed 3 bases from V and 7 bases from J, with 12 bases in between. The CDR3 region is CASSFNPPGEKLFF. CDR3 coding DNA: TGTGCCAGCAGTTTTAACCCGCCAGGTGAAAAACTGTTTTTT.

The sample holds a few counts of this clone. This sequence joins TRBV6-2 or TRBV6-3 and TRBJ1-1, with D perhaps matching TRBD1 (6 bases). Trimming stripped 2 bases from V and 9 bases from J, with 13 bases between. Looked up from germline, CDR1 is MNHEY and CDR2 is SVGEGT. The CDR3 is 13 residues long. CDR3 sequence reads: CASSYTPGQKAFF. The DNA of the CDR3 is TGTGCCAGCAGTTACACCCCGGGACAAAAAGCTTTCTTT.

The sample holds a few counts of this clone. V is TRBV4-1 and J is TRBJ1-5, with D possibly being TRBD1 (5 bases). Germline values: CDR1 MGHRA, CDR2 YSYEKL. Trimming removed 0 bases from V and 0 bases from J, with 15 bases in between. The CDR3 consists of 18 residues. The CDR3 DNA reads as TGCGCCAGCAGCCAAGATCCAGGGCGGTTGAATAGCAATCAGCCCCAGCATTTT. This sequence encodes CASSQDPGRLNSNQPQHF.